These 12 T cell receptor beta chains were all obtained from the same sample, sequenced in a study of T cell repertoires in cytomegalovirus infection. Using its own MiXCR run on the reads, TCRdb lists one record per CDR3 protein. The sample gives approximately 400,000 distinct CDR3 sequences, under 40% of which show up once; roughly 15% is in the top ten. Material: PBMCs. These receptors were obtained from a human donor in good health (CMV status not recorded). Some clones in this sample may be carry-over from other donors' samples.

There are a few counts of this clonotype. This rearrangement joins TRBV15 to TRBJ1-5, with D unclear. CDR1 is LNHNV, CDR2 YYDKDF, per germline (reference sequence). CDR3 length: 15 residues. Trimming took 1 base from V and 2 from J, leaving 9 bases between them. Here the CDR3 reads CATSRVSGGNQPQHF. CDR3 coding DNA: TGTGCCACCAGCAGAGTTTCGGGTGGCAATCAGCCCCAGCATTTT.

This chain uses TRBV2 with TRBJ1-1, with D uncertain. The CDR3 contains 15 residues. The V gene's germline CDR1 is SNHLY and CDR2 FYNNEI. The V end was cut by 7 bases, the J end by 0 bases, with 15 bases between. The DNA for the CDR3 is TGTGCCAGCATAAGAGTGAGGACGATGAACACTGAAGCTTTCTTT. It specifies CASIRVRTMNTEAFF.

The chain has TRBV12-3 or TRBV12-4 and TRBJ1-2, with a tentative D call TRBD1 (6 bases). The CDR3 has 16 residues. Trimming stripped 4 bases from V and 8 bases from J, with 23 bases between. DNA of the CDR3: TGTGCCAGCAGTTCCCCCTTCATCAGGGGCCACCAGGGCTACACCTTC. It specifies CASSSPFIRGHQGYTF.

This chain joins TRBV27 and TRBJ1-1, with a tentative D call TRBD1 (5 bases). Germline values: CDR1 MNHEY, CDR2 SMNVEV (reference sequence). Trimming took 0 bases from V and 0 from J, leaving 8 bases between them. The CDR3 length is 15 residues. For the CDR3, the DNA is TGTGCCAGCAGTTTATCTCCGGGACTGAACACTGAAGCTTTCTTT. Protein product: CASSLSPGLNTEAFF.

The rearrangement joins TRBV12-3 or TRBV12-4 to TRBJ2-7; 8 positions match TRBD1. V was clipped by 5 bases and J by 0 bases; unmatched bases: 9. The CDR3 extends over 16 amino acids. The DNA of the CDR3 is TGTGCCAGCAGTCCTACAGGGGGTAGATTCTCCTACGAGCAGTACTTC. Protein product: CASSPTGGRFSYEQYF.

As for this clonotype: The missing conserved phenylalanine or tryptophan at the end of this CDR3 makes a read error likely. The DNA is left out, because the CDR3 cannot be placed on it with certainty; the CDR3 is given as TCRdb lists it. The gene calls are TRBV6-2 or TRBV6-3 and TRBJ1-2; the listed D gene, TRBD1, was not tested against the DNA. The CDR3 spans 12 amino acids, including both terminal residues. Germline V gene lookup returns CDR1 MNHEY and CDR2 SVGEGT. CDR3 loop: CASRGIGGSCTL.

This clonotype was counted only a few times. The rearrangement joins TRBV28 to TRBJ2-1; D not certain. Germline CDR1 is MDHEN and CDR2 is SYDVKM. V lost 3 bases to trimming and J lost 9 bases, with 12 bases between them. CDR3 length equals 13 residues. The CDR3 region is CASSFNRATEQFF. The CDR3 DNA is TGTGCCAGCAGTTTCAATAGGGCGACTGAGCAGTTCTTC.

This clonotype was detected many times. CDR3 residues: CASSGLLGTTEANEQFF. The DNA for the CDR3 is TGTGCCAGCAGCGGACTATTGGGGACCACAGAGGCCAATGAGCAGTTCTTC. The rearrangement uses TRBV7-6 and TRBJ2-1, with a weak D call TRBD2 (6 bases). Trimming removed 5 bases at V and 6 bases at J, with 23 bases between. Germline lookup yields CDR1 SGHVS and CDR2 FNYEAQ. This CDR3 has 17 amino acids.

In this sample, this clonotype turned up a few times. V usage is TRBV4-2 and J usage is TRBJ1-2, with D perhaps matching TRBD1 (6 bases). The germline V and J ends were trimmed by 0 bases and 5 bases, with 25 bases remaining between them. Germline V gives CDR1 LGHNA, CDR2 YNFKEQ. CDR3 length: 19 residues. The CDR3 loop reads CASSQDRWGQVEVLYGYTF. The CDR3 bases are TGTGCCAGCAGCCAAGATAGATGGGGGCAGGTGGAGGTCTTATATGGCTACACCTTC.

Only a few counts were recorded for this clonotype. The rearrangement uses TRBV24-1 and TRBJ2-3; 7 bases are a match to TRBD1. The CDR3 extends over 17 amino acids. J was trimmed by 3 bases and V by 3 bases; bases with no gene match: 11. Germline V lookup: CDR1 KGHDR, CDR2 SFDVKD. The CDR3 spells CATSDPAQGQLTDTQYF. The CDR3 DNA is TGTGCCACCAGTGATCCCGCACAGGGGCAGTTAACAGATACGCAGTATTTT.

With respect to this clonotype: A junction boundary mismatches the germline segment, possibly from a read error. The CDR3 loop is CTISGAGDPHEQFF. CDR3 bases: TGTACCATCAGCGGGGCGGGGGACCCGCATGAGCAGTTCTTC. The rearrangement uses TRBV10-3 and TRBJ2-1; 7 positions match TRBD2. The CDR3 has 14 residues. CDR1 is ENHRY, CDR2 SYGVKD, per germline.

This clonotype was detected only once. The V call is TRBV3-1, the J call TRBJ1-1; D gene uncertain. There are 13 residues in the CDR3. Trimming stripped 4 bases from V and 0 bases from J, with 6 bases between. Germline CDR1 reads LGHDT; CDR2 reads YNNKEL (reference sequence). The CDR3: CASSRKVNTEAFF. In nucleotides, the CDR3 is TGTGCCAGCAGCCGCAAAGTGAACACTGAAGCTTTCTTT.